This is a list of T cell receptor beta chains from one sample in a study of memory CD4+ T cells and cytomegalovirus serostatus. Generated by immunoSEQ multiplex PCR, the TCRdb table keeps only in-frame clones and is missing some. Counted here are approximately 63,000 clones, over 60% occurring once; the ten biggest clones make up approximately 0.5%. Sequencing was performed on memory CD4+ T cells from blood. These receptors all stem from an adult in good health and CMV-seronegative. Some clones in this sample may be carry-over from other donors' samples. Each CDR3 is given with its conserved first and last residue. The D gene is left open where the match is weak. Clone size is given for some rows only: seen once, a few or many times, or a class if the clone is expanded.

cdr3_nt cdr3_aa d_call j_call clone_size v_call
TGTGCCACCCATGGGTACAAGATGAACACTGAAGCTTTCTTT CATHGYKMNTEAFF . TRBJ1-1 . TRBV28
TGTGCCAGCAGACGCCCCGGGGGTCGCGGTCGTTACGAGCAGTACTTC CASRRPGGRGRYEQYF . TRBJ2-7 . TRBV11-2
TGTGCCAGCAGGGATAGGGGGACAGGGGGTGGTACCCAAGAGACCCAGTACTTC CASRDRGTGGGTQETQYF TRBD1 TRBJ2-5 . TRBV28
TGTGCCAGTAGTCCTACTATGGGGCAGGTGAATAGGGCGAATGAGCAGTTCTTC CASSPTMGQVNRANEQFF . TRBJ2-1 . TRBV19
TGTGCCAGCAGCTTGTTAGCGGGGGGCTCCTACAATGAGCAGTTCTTC CASSLLAGGSYNEQFF TRBD2 TRBJ2-1 . TRBV5-4
TGTGCCAGCAGCGCGGGACAGGGGAGCACAGATACGCAGTATTTT CASSAGQGSTDTQYF TRBD1 TRBJ2-3 . TRBV11-3
TGTGCCAGCAGTGACCCTGCCAATTTTCGGGAGACCCAGTACTTC CASSDPANFRETQYF . TRBJ2-5 . TRBV25-1
TGCGCCAGCAGTTTATCAGAGGGGTCAGGGATCCTCTCTGGGGCCAACGTCCTGACTTTC CASSLSEGSGILSGANVLTF . TRBJ2-6 once TRBV28
TGTGCCAGCAGCCAGCTTCGGGGACCAAGGGTCGGGGAGCTGTTTTTT CASSQLRGPRVGELFF . TRBJ2-2 . TRBV9
TGCAGTGCTTCCACCACCGGGGAGCTGTTTTTT CSASTTGELFF . TRBJ2-2 . TRBV20-1
TGTGCCAGCAGCTTAGGTGCGGTCGGCTATGGCTACACCTTC CASSLGAVGYGYTF . TRBJ1-2 . TRBV7-2
TGCAGCGTTCGTGACTCCTCTTCGAGTGAAAAACTGTTTTTT CSVRDSSSSEKLFF . TRBJ1-4 . TRBV29-1
TGTGCCAGCAGCGATACCGCGGGGACCGGGGAGCTGTTTTTT CASSDTAGTGELFF . TRBJ2-2 . TRBV11-2
TGTGCCAGCTCGCCTTCTGGAAACACCATATATTTT CASSPSGNTIYF . TRBJ1-3 . TRBV18
TGTGCCAGCAGGACAGAGAGTAGGAACACCGGGGAGCTGTTTTTT CASRTESRNTGELFF . TRBJ2-2 . TRBV6-6
TGTGCCTGGGAGCCTATAGCGGGGGGGCCAGAGACCCAGTACTTC CAWEPIAGGPETQYF TRBD2 TRBJ2-5 . TRBV30
TGTGCCAGCAGCCTCTCGGCAAGAGGGACAGCCTATGGCTACACCTTC CASSLSARGTAYGYTF TRBD1 TRBJ1-2 . TRBV7-2
TGTGCCAGCAGGGTTGACAGGATTAACTATGGCTACACCTTC CASRVDRINYGYTF . TRBJ1-2 . TRBV6-1
TGCGCCAGCGCTCCCCGGACGAGTGAGGGTACTGAAGCTTTCTTT CASAPRTSEGTEAFF . TRBJ1-1 . TRBV5-1
TGTGCCATCAGTGCGAGGGTGGAAGAGACCCAGTACTTC CAISARVEETQYF . TRBJ2-5 . TRBV10-3
TGTGCCAGCAGCCCCCCGGCGGGAGGGTATGGCGGCACCTACGAGCAGTACTTC CASSPPAGGYGGTYEQYF TRBD2 TRBJ2-7 . TRBV5-4
TGTGCCGTCCAGTCCGGGACAGGCGAATACAATGAGCAGTTCTTC CAVQSGTGEYNEQFF TRBD1 TRBJ2-1 . TRBV30
TGTGCCAGCAGCTTCGGACTTGGGAGCTCCTACAATGAGCAGTTCTTC CASSFGLGSSYNEQFF . TRBJ2-1 . TRBV11-2
TGTGCCACCACTAGCGGTCCCACAGATACGCAGTATTTT CATTSGPTDTQYF TRBD2 TRBJ2-3 once TRBV6-1
TGTGCCCGGGGTAAGAGCACAGATACGCAGTATTTT CARGKSTDTQYF . TRBJ2-3 . TRBV2
TGCAGCGCCGAGACAGGGAACTCTGGGGCCAACGTCCTGACTTTC CSAETGNSGANVLTF TRBD1 TRBJ2-6 . TRBV29-1
TGTGCCAGCAGCCTGAGCGGGGGAGGGACGCAGTATTTT CASSLSGGGTQYF TRBD2 TRBJ2-3 . TRBV7-2
TGTGCCAGTAGTGGTGAGATCGAACAAGCTTTCTTT CASSGEIEQAFF . TRBJ1-1 . TRBV19